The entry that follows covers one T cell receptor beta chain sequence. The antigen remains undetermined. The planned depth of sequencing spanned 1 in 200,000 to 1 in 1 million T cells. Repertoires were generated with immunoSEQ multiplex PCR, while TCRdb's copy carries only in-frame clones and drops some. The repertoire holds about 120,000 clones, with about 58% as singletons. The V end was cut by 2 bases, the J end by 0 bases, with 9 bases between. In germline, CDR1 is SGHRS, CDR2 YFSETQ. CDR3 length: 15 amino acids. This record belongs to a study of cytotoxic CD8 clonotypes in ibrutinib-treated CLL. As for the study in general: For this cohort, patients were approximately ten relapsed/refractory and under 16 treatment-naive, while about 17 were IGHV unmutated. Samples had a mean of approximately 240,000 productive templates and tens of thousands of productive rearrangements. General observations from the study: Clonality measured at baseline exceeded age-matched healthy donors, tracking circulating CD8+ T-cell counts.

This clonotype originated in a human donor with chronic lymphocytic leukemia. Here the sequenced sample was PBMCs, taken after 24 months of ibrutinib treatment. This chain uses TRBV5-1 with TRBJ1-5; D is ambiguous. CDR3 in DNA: TGCGCCAGCAGCTTCGACACTTATAGCAATCAGCCCCAGCATTTT. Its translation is CASSFDTYSNQPQHF.